Reported below is one TCR beta chain. What antigen it recognizes has not been identified. No base quality information exists; no much larger clone differs at one position. TCR repertoires of sorted CD4+ and CD8+ blood T cells from severe aplastic anemia patients and healthy subjects were deep-sequenced in the study. Ficoll-Paque density gradient centrifugation was used to isolate peripheral blood mononuclear cells. Before DNA extraction, CD4+ and CD8+ T cells were sorted by FACS or by magnetic beads. This entry is derived from a study of CD8+CD57+ T cells in acquired aplastic anemia listed by TCRdb under 2018. Regarding the complete study: Extracted DNA from sorted CD4+ and CD8+ cells averaged about 3 ug, ranging from about 0.18 to 27.4 ug. Mean read counts for healthy donor samples were approximately 10 million for CD4+ cells and 11 million to 14 million for CD8+ cells. What the research found in general, with its limitations: Although around 30 CD8+ CDR3 sequences were shared by patients and controls, these sequences appeared highly expressed in patients and within the immunodominant clones of patients. Patients and healthy controls showed no significant difference in CD8+ Simpson's diversity (P=0.060).

Genomic DNA served as template for TCR beta VDJ combination and CDR3 sequence profiling. An Illumina HiSeq 2000 was the platform used for TCR repertoire sequencing. As for the original processing: Repertoire assessment relied on Simpson's diversity index, CDR3 size and DJ length profiles, and TRBV/TRBJ rearrangement plots. Whichever DNA sequence was most abundant in the deep sequencing data was defined as the immunodominant clone. CDR3 amino acid sequences were screened for sharing across subjects and compared with published repertoires and the VDJdb database. The raw public reads went through TCRdb reprocessing: fastp at Q25, MiXCR clone calling, in-frame beta chains kept. CDR3 protein sequences are deduplicated, and each keeps its most common genes and DNA. These V and J calls are TCRdb output, not the study's own analysis. This sample gives about 48,000 distinct CDR3 sequences in total; about 78% of them show up just once. The ten top clones hold approximately 34% of the sample.

The CDR3 sequence holds 14 residues, the cysteine and phenylalanine included. Of the read, only the CDR3 DNA is kept; its 42 bases are in frame from base 1. Trimming removed 2 bases from V and 2 bases from J; the gene matches leave 2 bases unexplained. The germline V gene provides CDR1 MNHEY and CDR2 SVGAGI. The sequencing sample was made of sorted CD4+, CD8+, or CD8+CD57+ T cells (not recorded which) from PBMCs. Recombination linked TRBV6-5 to TRBJ1-2, with 7 bases aligning to TRBD1. The TCR sequence derives from a human donor in good health, serving as a control. At the DNA level, the sequence is TGTGCCAGCAGTTACGAGGGGGCGAACTATGGCTACACCTTC. This gives the protein CASSYEGANYGYTF.